The 9 T cell receptor beta chains given below trace back to one sample, sequenced in a study of T cells after yellow fever vaccination. TCRdb reanalysed the 5' RACE reads using MiXCR and keeps one entry per CDR3 protein. The sample includes a few hundred thousand distinct CDR3 sequences, around 16% of them seen just once. The sequenced sample was PBMCs, obtained less than 6 days after the first yellow fever vaccination. The receptors stem from a man between 18 and 35 years old who received the YFV17D yellow fever vaccine.

The rearrangement uses TRBV15 and TRBJ1-2; D unresolved. Per germline, CDR1 LNHNV and CDR2 YYDKDF (reference sequence). Trimming took off 8 bases at V and 5 bases at J, with 12 bases between the two ends. This CDR3 spans 12 amino acids. CDR3: CATLESTYGYTF. The CDR3 bases are TGTGCCACCTTGGAGAGTACTTATGGCTACACCTTC.

The chain links TRBV6-2 or TRBV6-3 to TRBJ2-7; 8 nucleotides match TRBD2. The CDR3 is 14 residues long. The germline gives CDR1 MNHEY, CDR2 SVGEGT. V gave up 5 bases and J gave up 3 bases; unmatched junction bases: 6. The CDR3 DNA reads TGTGCCAGCAGTCTATCCGGGACTAGCTACGAGCAGTACGTC. Amino acids: CASSLSGTSYEQYV.

Only a few counts were recorded for this clonotype. This chain's CDR3 is CASSLAGQSKNIQYF. In DNA form, the CDR3 reads TGTGCCAGCAGCTTAGCGGGCCAGTCCAAAAACATTCAGTACTTC. The V and J genes are TRBV7-2 and TRBJ2-4; D is uncertain. Trimming took 0 bases from V and 2 from J, leaving 8 bases between them. CDR3 length: 15 amino acids. CDR1 and CDR2 (germline): SGHTA, FQGNSA.

This chain joins TRBV27 and TRBJ1-6; D is undetermined. The germline V gene encodes CDR1 MNHEY and CDR2 SMNVEV (reference sequence). V shed 3 bases and J shed 14 bases, with 14 bases lying between them. The CDR3 length is 13 residues. CDR3 DNA: TGTGCCAGCAGTTTTGCGCCCTCCCTCACCCTCCACTTT. Translating it yields CASSFAPSLTLHF.

This clonotype came up a few times. The V call is TRBV6-2 or TRBV6-3, the J call TRBJ2-5; D not resolved. CDR1 is MNHEY and CDR2 is SVGEGT in the germline V gene. The CDR3 contains 13 residues. Trimming cost V 6 bases and J 3 bases, with 11 bases left between them. The CDR3 loop reads CASRDGIKETQYF. The CDR3 DNA reads as TGTGCCAGCAGGGACGGAATCAAAGAGACCCAGTACTTC.

The V and J genes are TRBV12-3 or TRBV12-4 and TRBJ1-2, with 7 bases that match TRBD1. The CDR3 is made up of 14 amino acids. J was trimmed by 7 bases and V by 5 bases; bases with no gene match: 10. DNA for the CDR3: TGTGCCAGCAGTACCACAGGGGAGAAGGGTGGCTACACCTTC. It translates to CASSTTGEKGGYTF.

The V and J genes are TRBV20-1 and TRBJ2-7, with no clear D. Germline values: CDR1 DFQATT, CDR2 SNEGSKA (reference sequence). Trimming took 3 bases from V and 6 from J, leaving 9 bases between them. The CDR3 runs to 11 residues. CDR3 loop: CSASSGGEQYV. The CDR3 coding sequence is TGCAGTGCTAGTTCGGGCGGCGAGCAGTACGTC.

V is TRBV28 and J is TRBJ2-1, with D possibly TRBD2 on 5 matching bases. With 7 bases removed from V and 6 bases from J, the gap between germline ends came to 13 bases. The CDR3 totals 13 residues. The germline CDR1 and CDR2 sequences are MDHEN and SYDVKM. The CDR3 protein is CASTRGWTNEQFF. The CDR3 DNA sequence: TGTGCCAGCACCCGGGGATGGACCAATGAGCAGTTCTTC.

The V and J genes are TRBV11-1 and TRBJ2-1; 8 nucleotides align to TRBD2. The V segment lost 0 bases and the J segment 9 bases; nucleotides outside the gene matches: 7. CDR3 size: 15 residues. Germline assignment: CDR1 SGHAT and CDR2 FQDESV (reference sequence). CDR3 in amino acids: CASSLAGTRISEQFF. CDR3 DNA sequence: TGTGCCAGCAGCTTAGCCGGGACTAGAATTAGTGAGCAGTTCTTC.